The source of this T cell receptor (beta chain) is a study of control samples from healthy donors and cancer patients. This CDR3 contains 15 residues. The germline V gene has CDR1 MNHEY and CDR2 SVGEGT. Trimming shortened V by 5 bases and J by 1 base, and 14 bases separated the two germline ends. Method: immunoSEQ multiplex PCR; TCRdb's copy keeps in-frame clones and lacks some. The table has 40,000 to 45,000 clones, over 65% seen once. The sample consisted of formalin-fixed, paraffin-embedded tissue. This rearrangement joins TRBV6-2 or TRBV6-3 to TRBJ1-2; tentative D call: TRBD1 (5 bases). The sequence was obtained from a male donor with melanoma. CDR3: CASSTPREFNYGYTF. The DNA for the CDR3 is TGTGCCAGCAGTACCCCCAGGGAGTTTAACTATGGCTACACCTTC.